Shown below are 7 T cell receptor beta chains from a single sample sequenced in a study of CD8 T cells in ankylosing spondylitis. TCRdb reprocessed the 5' RACE reads via MiXCR and lists one record per CDR3 protein. The table shows about 130,000 distinct CDR3 sequences, with about a tenth occurring only once. Source material: blood, either unsorted or a sorted T cell fraction (not recorded which). All receptors derive from a male donor with ankylosing spondylitis or in good health (not recorded which).

At least ten counts were recorded for this clonotype. The chain has TRBV28 and TRBJ2-3; possibly TRBD2 for D (5 bases). V gave up 7 bases and J gave up 1 base, with 12 bases separating them. Germline assignment: CDR1 MDHEN and CDR2 SYDVKM. This CDR3 is built from 14 residues. The CDR3 region has the DNA TGTGCCAGCAACGAGGGAATACGCACAGATACGCAGTATTTT. Amino acids: CASNEGIRTDTQYF.

This clonotype was counted ten times or more. V and J are TRBV20-1 and TRBJ2-3; 10 bases align to TRBD2. The junction had 10 bases not matched to a gene; V was cut back by 5 bases and J by 2 bases. This CDR3 contains 16 residues. The germline CDR1 and CDR2 sequences are DFQATT and SNEGSKA (reference sequence). The CDR3 nucleotides read TGCAGTGCTCGCCTCCCTAGCGGGAGTATCACAGATACGCAGTATTTT. Residues: CSARLPSGSITDTQYF.

There are a few counts of this clonotype. This chain links TRBV20-1 with TRBJ2-5, with TRBD2 identical over 7 bases. The CDR3 loop spans 14 amino acids. V gave up 0 bases and J gave up 5 bases; unmatched junction bases: 6. Germline CDR1 and CDR2: DFQATT and SNEGSKA (reference sequence). CDR3 bases: TGCAGTGCTAGAGATGCGGGAGTGGGGGAGACCCAGTACTTC. The encoded protein is CSARDAGVGETQYF.

This clonotype was observed many times. The chain couples TRBV20-1 to TRBJ2-3; D might be TRBD1 (5 bases). Germline CDR1 and CDR2: DFQATT and SNEGSKA (reference sequence). The V gene lost 5 bases and the J gene lost 6 bases, with 21 bases spanning the gap. The CDR3 is 15 amino acids. This CDR3 reads CSAYHRGRGVDTQYF. CDR3 sequence (DNA): TGCAGTGCTTACCATAGGGGTCGCGGCGTGGATACGCAGTATTTT.

This clonotype was counted many times. Germline and junction disagree at one end, which may indicate a read error. The chain uses TRBV11-1 and TRBJ2-1, with 12 bases matching TRBD2. Germline lookup yields CDR1 SGHAT and CDR2 FQDESV (reference sequence). The CDR3 length is 15 residues. The CDR3 sequence is CASTLGLAGLNEQFF. The CDR3 region has the DNA TGTGCCAGCACCTTAGGACTAGCGGGATTGAATGAGCAGTTCTTC.

This clonotype was seen ten or more times. V is TRBV5-6 and J is TRBJ2-2; perhaps TRBD1 as D (7 bases). The CDR3 has 16 residues. The germline CDR1 and CDR2 sequences are SGHDT and YYEEEE. V was pared by 5 bases and J by 1 base, with 15 bases between. CDR3 coding DNA: TGTGCCAGCAGGAGGAGGGGGCGCAAGAACACCGGGGAGCTGTTTTTT. Translating gives CASRRRGRKNTGELFF.

This clonotype came up many times. This chain connects TRBV18 to TRBJ2-1; 9 positions agree with TRBD2. The germline V gene encodes CDR1 KGHSH and CDR2 LQKENI. The CDR3 runs to 16 residues. V shed 2 bases and J 8 bases; nucleotides not matched to a gene: 10. Here the CDR3 DNA reads TGTGCCAGCTCACCAGTTAGTAGCGGGAGTATGTATGAGCAGTTCTTC. It encodes CASSPVSSGSMYEQFF.